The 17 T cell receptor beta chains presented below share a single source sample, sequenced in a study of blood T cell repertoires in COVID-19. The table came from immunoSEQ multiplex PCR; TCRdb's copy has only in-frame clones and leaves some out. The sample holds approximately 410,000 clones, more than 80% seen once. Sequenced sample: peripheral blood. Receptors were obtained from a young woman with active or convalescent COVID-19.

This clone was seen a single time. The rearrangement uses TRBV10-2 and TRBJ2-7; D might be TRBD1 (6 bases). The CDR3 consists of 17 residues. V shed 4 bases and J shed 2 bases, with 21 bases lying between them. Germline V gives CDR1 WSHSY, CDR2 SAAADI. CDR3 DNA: TGCGCCAGCAGTGCTACGTTAGGACACCGGGACACCTACGAGCAGTACTTC. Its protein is CASSATLGHRDTYEQYF.

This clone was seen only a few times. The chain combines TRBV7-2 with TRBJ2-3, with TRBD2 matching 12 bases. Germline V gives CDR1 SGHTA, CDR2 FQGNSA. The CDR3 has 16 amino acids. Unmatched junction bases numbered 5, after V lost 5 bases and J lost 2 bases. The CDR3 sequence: CASSPTSGGFTDTQYF. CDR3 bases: TGTGCCAGCAGCCCGACTAGCGGGGGTTTCACAGATACGCAGTATTTT.

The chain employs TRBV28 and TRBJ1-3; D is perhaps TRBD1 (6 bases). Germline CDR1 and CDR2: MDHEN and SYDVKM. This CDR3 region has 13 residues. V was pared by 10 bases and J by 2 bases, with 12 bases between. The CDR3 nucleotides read TGTGCCAACTCCAGGGGACCTGGAAACACCATATATTTT. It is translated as CANSRGPGNTIYF.

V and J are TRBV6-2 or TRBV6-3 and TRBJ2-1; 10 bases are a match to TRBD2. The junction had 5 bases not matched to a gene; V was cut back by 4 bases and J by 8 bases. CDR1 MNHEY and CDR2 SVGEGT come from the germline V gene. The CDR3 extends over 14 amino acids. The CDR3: CASSLAGGRDEQFF. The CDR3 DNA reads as TGTGCCAGCAGTTTAGCGGGGGGCAGGGATGAGCAGTTCTTC.

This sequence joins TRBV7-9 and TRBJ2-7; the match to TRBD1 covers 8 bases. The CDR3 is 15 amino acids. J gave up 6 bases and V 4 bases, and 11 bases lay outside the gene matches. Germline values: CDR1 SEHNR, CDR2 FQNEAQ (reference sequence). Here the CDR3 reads CASSSDRTGFSEQYF. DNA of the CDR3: TGTGCCAGCAGCTCCGATAGGACAGGGTTTTCCGAGCAGTACTTC.

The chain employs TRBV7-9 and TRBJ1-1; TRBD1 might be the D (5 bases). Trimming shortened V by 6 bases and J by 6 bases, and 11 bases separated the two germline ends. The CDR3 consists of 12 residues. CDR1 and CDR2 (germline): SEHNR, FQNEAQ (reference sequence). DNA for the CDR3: TGTGCCAGCAGGGGGGGAGGGCCTGAAGCTTTCTTT. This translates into CASRGGGPEAFF. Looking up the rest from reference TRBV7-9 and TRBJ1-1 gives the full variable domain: DTGVSQNPRHKITKRGQNVTFRCDPISEHNRLYWYRQTLGQGPEFLTYFQNEAQLEKSRLLSDRFSAERPKGSFSTLEIQRTEQGDSAMYLCASRGGGPEAFFGQGTRLTVV.

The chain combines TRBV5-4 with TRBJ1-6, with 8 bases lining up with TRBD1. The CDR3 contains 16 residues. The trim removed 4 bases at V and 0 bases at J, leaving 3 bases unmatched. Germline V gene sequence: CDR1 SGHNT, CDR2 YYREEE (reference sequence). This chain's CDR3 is CASSGTGGSYNSPLHF. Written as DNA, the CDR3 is TGTGCCAGCAGCGGTACAGGGGGCTCCTATAATTCACCCCTCCACTTT.

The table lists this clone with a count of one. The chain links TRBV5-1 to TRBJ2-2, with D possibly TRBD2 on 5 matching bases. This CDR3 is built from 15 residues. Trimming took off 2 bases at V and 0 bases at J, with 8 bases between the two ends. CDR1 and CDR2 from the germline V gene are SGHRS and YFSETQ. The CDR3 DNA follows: TGCGCCAGCAGCTTTTCTAGCTCGAACACCGGGGAGCTGTTTTTT. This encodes CASSFSSSNTGELFF.

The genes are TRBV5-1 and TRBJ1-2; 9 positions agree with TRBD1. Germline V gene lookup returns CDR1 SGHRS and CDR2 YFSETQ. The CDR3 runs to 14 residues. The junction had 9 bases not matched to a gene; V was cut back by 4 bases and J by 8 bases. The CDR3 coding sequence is TGCGCCAGCAGCCCGGGACAGGGTCTATGGGGCTACACCTTC. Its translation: CASSPGQGLWGYTF.

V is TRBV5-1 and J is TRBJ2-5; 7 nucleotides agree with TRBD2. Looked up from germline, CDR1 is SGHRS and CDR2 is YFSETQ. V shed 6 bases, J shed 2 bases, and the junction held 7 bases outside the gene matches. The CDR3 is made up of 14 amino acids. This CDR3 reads CASTEQGGQETQYF. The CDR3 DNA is TGCGCCAGCACAGAGCAGGGAGGGCAAGAGACCCAGTACTTC.

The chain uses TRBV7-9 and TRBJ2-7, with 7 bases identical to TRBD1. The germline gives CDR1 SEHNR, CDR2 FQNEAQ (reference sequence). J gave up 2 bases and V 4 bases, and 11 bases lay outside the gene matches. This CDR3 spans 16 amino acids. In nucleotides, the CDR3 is TGTGCCAGCAGCTCCCTGGACAGGTCAAGACCCTACGAGCAGTACTTC. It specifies CASSSLDRSRPYEQYF. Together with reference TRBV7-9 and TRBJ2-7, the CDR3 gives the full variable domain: DTGVSQNPRHKITKRGQNVTFRCDPISEHNRLYWYRQTLGQGPEFLTYFQNEAQLEKSRLLSDRFSAERPKGSFSTLEIQRTEQGDSAMYLCASSSLDRSRPYEQYFGPGTRLTVT.

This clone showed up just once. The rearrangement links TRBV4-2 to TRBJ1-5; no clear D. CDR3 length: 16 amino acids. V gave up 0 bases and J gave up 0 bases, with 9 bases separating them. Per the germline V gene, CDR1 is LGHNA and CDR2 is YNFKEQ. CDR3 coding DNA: TGTGCCAGCAGCCAAGATGCCGGGGATAGCAATCAGCCCCAGCATTTT. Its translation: CASSQDAGDSNQPQHF.

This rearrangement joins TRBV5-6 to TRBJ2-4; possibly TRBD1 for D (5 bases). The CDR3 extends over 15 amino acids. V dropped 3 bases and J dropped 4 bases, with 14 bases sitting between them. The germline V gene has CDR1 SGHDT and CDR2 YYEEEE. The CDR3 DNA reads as TGTGCCAGCAGCTCGGACACGGTCAAAAAAAACATTCAGTACTTC. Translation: CASSSDTVKKNIQYF.

The CDR3 DNA reads as TGTGCCAGCAGCTTATCGGACAGGGACTACGAGCAGTACTTC. Translated, it gives CASSLSDRDYEQYF. The chain combines TRBV11-2 with TRBJ2-7; 8 bases are a match to TRBD1. Germline CDR1 is SGHAT and CDR2 is FQNNGV. CDR3 length: 14 residues. The J segment lost 3 bases and the V segment lost 2 bases, leaving 3 bases of the junction unmatched.

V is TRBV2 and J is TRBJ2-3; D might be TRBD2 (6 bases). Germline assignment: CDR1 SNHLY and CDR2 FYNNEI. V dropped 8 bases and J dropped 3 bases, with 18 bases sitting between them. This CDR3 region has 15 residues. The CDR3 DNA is TGTGCCAGCTCTGTGGGGGGAGTGGTTACAGATACGCAGTATTTT. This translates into CASSVGGVVTDTQYF.

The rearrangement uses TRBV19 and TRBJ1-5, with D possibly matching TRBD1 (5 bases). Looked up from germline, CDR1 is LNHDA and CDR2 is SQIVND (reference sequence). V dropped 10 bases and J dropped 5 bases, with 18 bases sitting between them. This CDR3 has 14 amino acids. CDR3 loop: CATRTLWDHQPQHF. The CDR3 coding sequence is TGTGCCACGAGGACACTGTGGGATCATCAGCCCCAGCATTTT.

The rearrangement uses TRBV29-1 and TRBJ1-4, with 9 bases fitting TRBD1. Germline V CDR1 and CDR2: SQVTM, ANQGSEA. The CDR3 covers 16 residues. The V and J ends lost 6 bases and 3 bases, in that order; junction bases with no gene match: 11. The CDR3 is CSVDFTNRGPNEKLFF. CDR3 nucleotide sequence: TGCAGCGTCGATTTTACCAACAGGGGGCCTAATGAAAAACTGTTTTTT. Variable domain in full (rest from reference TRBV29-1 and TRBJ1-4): SAVISQKPSRDICQRGTSLTIQCQVDSQVTMMFWYRQQPGQSLTLIATANQGSEATYESGFVIDKFPISRPNLTFSTLTVSNMSPEDSSIYLCSVDFTNRGPNEKLFFGSGTQLSVL.